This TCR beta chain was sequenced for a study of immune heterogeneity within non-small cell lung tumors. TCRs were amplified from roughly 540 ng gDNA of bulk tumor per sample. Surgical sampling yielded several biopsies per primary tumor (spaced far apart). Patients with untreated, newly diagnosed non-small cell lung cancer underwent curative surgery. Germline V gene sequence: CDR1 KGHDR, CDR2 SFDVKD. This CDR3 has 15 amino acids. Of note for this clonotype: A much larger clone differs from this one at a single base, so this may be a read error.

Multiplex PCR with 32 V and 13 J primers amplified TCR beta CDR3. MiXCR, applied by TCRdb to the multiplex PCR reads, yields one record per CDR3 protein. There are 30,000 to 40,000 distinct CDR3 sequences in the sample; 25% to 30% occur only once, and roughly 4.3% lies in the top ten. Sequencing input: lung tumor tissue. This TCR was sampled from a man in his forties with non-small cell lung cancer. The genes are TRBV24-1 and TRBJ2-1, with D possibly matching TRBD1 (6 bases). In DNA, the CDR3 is TGTGCCACCAGTGATGAGGACAGCTCCTACAATGAGCGGTTCTTC. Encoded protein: CATSDEDSSYNERFF.